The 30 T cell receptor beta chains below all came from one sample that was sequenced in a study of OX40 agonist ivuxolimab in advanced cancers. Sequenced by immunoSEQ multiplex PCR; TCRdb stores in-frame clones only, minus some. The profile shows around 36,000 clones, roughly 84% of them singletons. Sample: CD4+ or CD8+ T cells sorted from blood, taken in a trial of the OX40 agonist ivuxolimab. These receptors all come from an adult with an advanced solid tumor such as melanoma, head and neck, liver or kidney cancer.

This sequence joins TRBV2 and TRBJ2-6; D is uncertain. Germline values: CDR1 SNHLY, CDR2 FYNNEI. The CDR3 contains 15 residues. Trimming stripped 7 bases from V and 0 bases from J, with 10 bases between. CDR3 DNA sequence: TGTGCCAGCACCCTCACCAACTCTGGGGCCAACGTCCTGACTTTC. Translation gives CASTLTNSGANVLTF.

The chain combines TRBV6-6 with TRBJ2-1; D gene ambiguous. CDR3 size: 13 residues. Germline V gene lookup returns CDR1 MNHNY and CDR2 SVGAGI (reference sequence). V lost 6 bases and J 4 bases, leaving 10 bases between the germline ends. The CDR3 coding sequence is TGTGCCAGCAGCCGGCGAGAATACAATGAGCAGTTCTTC. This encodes CASSRREYNEQFF.

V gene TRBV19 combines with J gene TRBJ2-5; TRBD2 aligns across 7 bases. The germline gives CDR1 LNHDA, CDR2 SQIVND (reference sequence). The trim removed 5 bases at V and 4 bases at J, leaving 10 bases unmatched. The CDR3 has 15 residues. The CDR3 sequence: CASSLGSGIRETQYF. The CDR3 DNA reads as TGTGCCAGTAGTCTGGGAAGCGGGATTAGAGAGACCCAGTACTTC.

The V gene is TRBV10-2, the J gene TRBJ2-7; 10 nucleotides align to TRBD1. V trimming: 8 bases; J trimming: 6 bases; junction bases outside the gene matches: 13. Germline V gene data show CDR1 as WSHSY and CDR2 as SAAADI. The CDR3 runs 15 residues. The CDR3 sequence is CASGLGGQGSGEQYF. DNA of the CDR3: TGCGCCAGCGGCCTAGGGGGACAGGGGTCGGGCGAGCAGTACTTC.

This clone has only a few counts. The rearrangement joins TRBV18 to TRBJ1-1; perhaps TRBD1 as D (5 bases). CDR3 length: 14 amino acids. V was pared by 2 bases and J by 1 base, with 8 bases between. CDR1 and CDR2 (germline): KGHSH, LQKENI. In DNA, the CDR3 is TGTGCCAGCTCACCATTAGGGGCGAACACTGAAGCTTTCTTT. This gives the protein CASSPLGANTEAFF.

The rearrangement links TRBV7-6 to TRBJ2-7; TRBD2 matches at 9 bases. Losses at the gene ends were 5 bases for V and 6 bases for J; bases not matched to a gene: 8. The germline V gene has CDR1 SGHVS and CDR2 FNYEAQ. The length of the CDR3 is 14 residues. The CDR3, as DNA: TGTGCCAGCAGCCTGGGACTAGCTGCGGGCGAGCAGTACTTC. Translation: CASSLGLAAGEQYF.

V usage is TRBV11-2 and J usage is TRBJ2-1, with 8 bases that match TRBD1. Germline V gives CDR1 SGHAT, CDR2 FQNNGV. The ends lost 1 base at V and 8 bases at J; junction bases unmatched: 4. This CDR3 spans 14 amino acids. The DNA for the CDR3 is TGTGCCAGCAGCTTAGTGCAGGGGGCGTATGAGCAGTTCTTC. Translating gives CASSLVQGAYEQFF.

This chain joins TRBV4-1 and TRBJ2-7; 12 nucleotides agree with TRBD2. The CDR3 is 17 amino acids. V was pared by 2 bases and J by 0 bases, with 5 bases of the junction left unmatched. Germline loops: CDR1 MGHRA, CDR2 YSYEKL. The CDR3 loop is CASSQPGLAGSSYEQYF. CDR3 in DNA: TGCGCCAGCAGCCAACCGGGACTAGCGGGCTCCTCCTACGAGCAGTACTTC.

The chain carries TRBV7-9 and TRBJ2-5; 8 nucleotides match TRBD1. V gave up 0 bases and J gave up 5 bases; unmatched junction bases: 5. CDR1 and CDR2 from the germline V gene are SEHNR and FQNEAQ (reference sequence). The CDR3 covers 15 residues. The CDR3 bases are TGTGCCAGCAGCTTAGCGGCAGGGGGCCAGGAGACCCAGTACTTC. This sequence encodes CASSLAAGGQETQYF.

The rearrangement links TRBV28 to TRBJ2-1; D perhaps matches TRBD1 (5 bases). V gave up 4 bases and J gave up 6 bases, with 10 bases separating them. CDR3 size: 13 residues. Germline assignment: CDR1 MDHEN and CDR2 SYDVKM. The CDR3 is CASSYYRGNEQFF. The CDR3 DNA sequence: TGTGCCAGCAGTTATTATAGGGGCAATGAGCAGTTCTTC.

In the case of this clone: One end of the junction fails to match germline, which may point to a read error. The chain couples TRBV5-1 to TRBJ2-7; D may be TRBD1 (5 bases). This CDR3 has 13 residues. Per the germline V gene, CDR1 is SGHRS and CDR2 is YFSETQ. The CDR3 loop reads CASSFLEGDEQYF. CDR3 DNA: TGTGCCAGCAGCTTTCTAGAAGGGGACGAGCAGTACTTC.

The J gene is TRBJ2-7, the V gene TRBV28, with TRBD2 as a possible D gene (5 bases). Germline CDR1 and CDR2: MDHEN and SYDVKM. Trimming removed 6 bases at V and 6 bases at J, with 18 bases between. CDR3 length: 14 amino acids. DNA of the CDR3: TGTGCCAGCAGCCCTACACGGGGTAAGAGCGAGCAGTACTTC. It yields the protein CASSPTRGKSEQYF.

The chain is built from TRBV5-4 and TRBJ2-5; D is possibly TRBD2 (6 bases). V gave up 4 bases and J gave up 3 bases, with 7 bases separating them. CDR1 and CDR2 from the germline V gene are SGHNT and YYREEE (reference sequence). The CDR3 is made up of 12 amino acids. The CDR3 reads CASSKREETQYF. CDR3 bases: TGTGCCAGCAGCAAGCGGGAAGAGACCCAGTACTTC.

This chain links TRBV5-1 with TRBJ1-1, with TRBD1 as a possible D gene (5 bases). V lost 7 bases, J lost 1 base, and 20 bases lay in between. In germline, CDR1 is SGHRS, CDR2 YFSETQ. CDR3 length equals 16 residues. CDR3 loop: CASGSVLGPRNTEAFF. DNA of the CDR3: TGCGCCAGCGGTTCTGTCTTGGGACCAAGGAACACTGAAGCTTTCTTT.

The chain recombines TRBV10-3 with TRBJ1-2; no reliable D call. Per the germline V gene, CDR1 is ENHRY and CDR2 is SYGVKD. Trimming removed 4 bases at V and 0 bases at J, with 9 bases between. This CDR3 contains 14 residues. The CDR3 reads CAISGRGPNYGYTF. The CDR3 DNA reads TGTGCCATCAGTGGGCGCGGCCCTAACTATGGCTACACCTTC.

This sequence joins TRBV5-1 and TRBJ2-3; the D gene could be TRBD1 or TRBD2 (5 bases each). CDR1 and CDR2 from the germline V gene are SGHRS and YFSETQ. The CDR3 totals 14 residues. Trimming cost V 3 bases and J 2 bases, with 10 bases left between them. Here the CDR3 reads CASSSWDLTDTQYF. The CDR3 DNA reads TGCGCCAGCAGCTCATGGGACCTCACAGATACGCAGTATTTT.

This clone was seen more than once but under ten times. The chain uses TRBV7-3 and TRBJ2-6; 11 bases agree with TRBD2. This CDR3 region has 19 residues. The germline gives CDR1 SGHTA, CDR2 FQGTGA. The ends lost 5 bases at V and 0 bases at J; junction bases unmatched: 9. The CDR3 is CASSPTIAGGISGANVLTF. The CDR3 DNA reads TGTGCCAGCAGCCCAACAATAGCGGGAGGGATCTCTGGGGCCAACGTCCTGACTTTC. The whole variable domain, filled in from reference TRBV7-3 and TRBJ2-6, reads GAGVSQTPSNKVTEKGKYVELRCDPISGHTALYWYRQSLGQGPEFLIYFQGTGAADDSGLPNDRFFAVRPEGSVSTLKIQRTERGDSAVYLCASSPTIAGGISGANVLTFGAGSRLTVL.

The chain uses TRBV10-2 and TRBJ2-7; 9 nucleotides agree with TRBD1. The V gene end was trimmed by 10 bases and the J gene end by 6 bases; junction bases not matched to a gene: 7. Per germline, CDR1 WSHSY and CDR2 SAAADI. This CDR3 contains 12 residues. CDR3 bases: TGCGCCACCAGGACAGGGGATGTCGAGCAGTACTTC. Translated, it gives CATRTGDVEQYF.

CDR3 sequence: CASSAGGPSEGYTF. In nucleotides, the CDR3 is TGCGCCAGCAGCGCGGGGGGACCCTCCGAGGGCTACACCTTC. This chain connects TRBV5-1 to TRBJ1-2, with TRBD1 as a possible D gene (5 bases). The V gene's germline CDR1 is SGHRS and CDR2 YFSETQ. The V gene lost 4 bases and the J gene lost 8 bases, with 18 bases spanning the gap. This CDR3 has 14 amino acids.

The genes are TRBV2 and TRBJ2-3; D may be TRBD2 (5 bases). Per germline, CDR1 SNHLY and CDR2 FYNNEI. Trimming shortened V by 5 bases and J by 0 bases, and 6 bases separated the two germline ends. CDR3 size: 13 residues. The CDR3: CASSRESTDTQYF. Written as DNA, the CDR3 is TGTGCCAGCAGTAGGGAGAGCACAGATACGCAGTATTTT. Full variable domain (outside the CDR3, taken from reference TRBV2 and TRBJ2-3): EPEVTQTPSHQVTQMGQEVILRCVPISNHLYFYWYRQILGQKVEFLVSFYNNEISEKSEIFDDQFSVERPDGSNFTLKIRSTKLEDSAMYFCASSRESTDTQYFGPGTRLTVL.

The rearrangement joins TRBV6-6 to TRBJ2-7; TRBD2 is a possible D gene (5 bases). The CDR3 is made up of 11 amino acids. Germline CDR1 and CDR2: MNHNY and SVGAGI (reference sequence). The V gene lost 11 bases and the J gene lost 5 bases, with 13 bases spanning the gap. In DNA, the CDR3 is TGTGCCTGTGGTAATAGCGACGAGCAGTACTTC. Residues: CACGNSDEQYF.

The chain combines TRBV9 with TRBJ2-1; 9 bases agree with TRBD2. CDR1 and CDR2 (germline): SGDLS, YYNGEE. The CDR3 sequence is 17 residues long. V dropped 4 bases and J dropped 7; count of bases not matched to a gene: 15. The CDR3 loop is CASSPRQLAGRGNEQFF. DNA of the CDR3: TGTGCCAGCAGCCCAAGACAACTAGCGGGCCGCGGAAATGAGCAGTTCTTC.

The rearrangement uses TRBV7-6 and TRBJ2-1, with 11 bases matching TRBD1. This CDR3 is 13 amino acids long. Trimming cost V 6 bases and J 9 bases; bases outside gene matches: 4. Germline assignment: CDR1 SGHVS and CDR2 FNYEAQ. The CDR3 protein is CASRLGTGGEQFF. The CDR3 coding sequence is TGTGCCAGCAGGTTGGGGACAGGGGGTGAGCAGTTCTTC.

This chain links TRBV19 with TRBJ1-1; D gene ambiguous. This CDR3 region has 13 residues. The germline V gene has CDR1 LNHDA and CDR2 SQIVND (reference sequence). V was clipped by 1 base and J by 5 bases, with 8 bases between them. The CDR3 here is CASSIGVGTEAFF. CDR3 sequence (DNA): TGTGCCAGTAGTATAGGGGTAGGGACTGAAGCTTTCTTT.

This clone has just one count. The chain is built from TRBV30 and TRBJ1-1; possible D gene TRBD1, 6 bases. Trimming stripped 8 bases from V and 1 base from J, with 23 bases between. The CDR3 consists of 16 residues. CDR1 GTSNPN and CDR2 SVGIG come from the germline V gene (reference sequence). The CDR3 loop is CAGTGLRTVSNTEAFF. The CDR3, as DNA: TGTGCCGGGACGGGACTTAGGACAGTCTCGAACACTGAAGCTTTCTTT.

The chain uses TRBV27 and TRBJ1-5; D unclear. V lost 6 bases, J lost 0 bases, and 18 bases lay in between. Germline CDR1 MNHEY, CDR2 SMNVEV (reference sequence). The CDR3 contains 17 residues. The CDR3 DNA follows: TGTGCCAGCAGACCCGATGGGGTTGGGAATAGCAATCAGCCCCAGCATTTT. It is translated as CASRPDGVGNSNQPQHF.

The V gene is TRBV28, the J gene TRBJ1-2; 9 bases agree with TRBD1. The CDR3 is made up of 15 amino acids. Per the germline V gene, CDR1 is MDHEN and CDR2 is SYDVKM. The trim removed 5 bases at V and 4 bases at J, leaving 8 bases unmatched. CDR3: CASSLGTGRLYGYTF. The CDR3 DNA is TGTGCCAGCAGTCTCGGGACAGGGAGACTCTATGGCTACACCTTC.

The CDR3 spells CASSHGTVNSPLHF. CDR3 coding DNA: TGTGCCAGCAGCCACGGGACGGTGAATTCACCCCTCCACTTT. The rearrangement joins TRBV6-1 to TRBJ1-6; possible D gene TRBD1, 5 bases. The CDR3 consists of 14 residues. V lost 6 bases and J 7 bases, leaving 13 bases between the germline ends. CDR1 and CDR2 from the germline V gene are MNHNS and SASEGT.

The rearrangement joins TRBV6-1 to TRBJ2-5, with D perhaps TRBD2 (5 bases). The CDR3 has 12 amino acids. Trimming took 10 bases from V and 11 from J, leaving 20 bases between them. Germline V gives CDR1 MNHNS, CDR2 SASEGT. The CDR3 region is CAILDGPREQYF. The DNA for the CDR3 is TGTGCCATCCTGGACGGGCCGAGGGAGCAGTACTTC.

CDR3 sequence reads: CASSSYSGRRNEQFF. The CDR3 DNA follows: TGTGCCAGCAGCTCGTATAGCGGGAGGCGGAATGAGCAGTTCTTC. The chain is built from TRBV9 and TRBJ2-1; 10 bases map to TRBD2. This CDR3 has 15 amino acids. Germline lookup yields CDR1 SGDLS and CDR2 YYNGEE. The ends lost 4 bases at V and 7 bases at J; junction bases unmatched: 8.